The rows below give T cell receptor beta chains drawn from one sample of a study of cytomegalovirus exposure and HLA in healthy donors. Profiled with immunoSEQ multiplex PCR; TCRdb holds only in-frame clones, not every one. Among 250,000 or so clones listed, nearly 90% were seen once. Input material: PBMCs. These receptors were taken from a woman aged 18-29 years in good health and CMV-seronegative. Each CDR3 is given with its conserved first and last residue. The order of the fields is V gene, J gene, clone size, D gene, CDR3 DNA, CDR3 protein. A D gene is named only where the DNA matches it firmly. Only part of the rows carry a size: once, few, many, or a class if the clone is expanded.

V gene: TRBV28
J gene: TRBJ2-2
clone size: few
D gene: -
CDR3 DNA: TGTGCCAGCAGTGGGCCAGGTGCAGCCGGGGAGCTGTTTTTT
CDR3 protein: CASSGPGAAGELFF

V gene: TRBV7-9
J gene: TRBJ1-1
clone size: -
D gene: -
CDR3 DNA: TGTGCCGGGGCCTGGGGGGCTGAAGCTTTCTTT
CDR3 protein: CAGAWGAEAFF

V gene: TRBV9
J gene: TRBJ2-1
clone size: -
D gene: TRBD2
CDR3 DNA: TGTGCCAGCAGCTCGCCGGGACTAGCGGGGGGTTCCTACAATGAGCAGTTCTTC
CDR3 protein: CASSSPGLAGGSYNEQFF

V gene: TRBV4-1
J gene: TRBJ1-5
clone size: -
D gene: -
CDR3 DNA: TGCGCCAGCAGAACGAGGGTAGAAGGAGATCAGCCCCAGCATTTT
CDR3 protein: CASRTRVEGDQPQHF

V gene: TRBV28
J gene: TRBJ2-5
clone size: -
D gene: TRBD1
CDR3 DNA: TGTGCCAGCAGTATCCTCGGGACAGGGGACAGAGAGACCCAGTACTTC
CDR3 protein: CASSILGTGDRETQYF

V gene: TRBV5-1
J gene: TRBJ1-1
clone size: -
D gene: TRBD1
CDR3 DNA: TGCGCCAGCAGCGGCGGGGAAAAGACAGGGCGAACTGAAGCTTTCTTT
CDR3 protein: CASSGGEKTGRTEAFF

V gene: TRBV6-1
J gene: TRBJ1-6
clone size: -
D gene: -
CDR3 DNA: TGTGCCAGCAGTGCCGACAGCCCTTATAATTCACCCCTCCACTTT
CDR3 protein: CASSADSPYNSPLHF

V gene: TRBV11-3
J gene: TRBJ2-3
clone size: -
D gene: TRBD2
CDR3 DNA: TGTGCCAGCAGCCCCACGACTAGCGGGGGTGGGGATACGCAGTATTTT
CDR3 protein: CASSPTTSGGGDTQYF

V gene: TRBV4-1
J gene: TRBJ1-5
clone size: -
D gene: -
CDR3 DNA: TGCGCCAGCAGCCAAGATTCTCACAGGGAGGGAATACGCAATCAGCCCCAGCATTTT
CDR3 protein: CASSQDSHREGIRNQPQHF

V gene: TRBV19
J gene: TRBJ1-5
clone size: -
D gene: TRBD1
CDR3 DNA: TGTGCCAGTAGTAACAGGGACAGCTACAATCAGCCCCAGCATTTT
CDR3 protein: CASSNRDSYNQPQHF

V gene: TRBV28
J gene: TRBJ1-2
clone size: -
D gene: TRBD1
CDR3 DNA: TGTGCCAGCAGTTTACCTGCAGGGGGCGGGAGCTACACCTTC
CDR3 protein: CASSLPAGGGSYTF

V gene: TRBV27
J gene: TRBJ1-2
clone size: -
D gene: -
CDR3 DNA: TGTGCCAGCAGTTTATCTGGTGGGGCAATGGCTGGCTACACCTTC
CDR3 protein: CASSLSGGAMAGYTF

V gene: TRBV4-1
J gene: TRBJ2-7
clone size: -
D gene: TRBD1
CDR3 DNA: TGCGCCAGCAGCCCCGGGACAGTTACCTACGAGCAGTACTTC
CDR3 protein: CASSPGTVTYEQYF

V gene: TRBV6-5
J gene: TRBJ1-5
clone size: -
D gene: -
CDR3 DNA: TGTGCCAGCAGTTTGACAGCGCAATATAGCAATCAGCCCCAGCATTTT
CDR3 protein: CASSLTAQYSNQPQHF

V gene: TRBV12-5
J gene: TRBJ2-2
clone size: -
D gene: -
CDR3 DNA: TGTGCTAGTGGTTTGATAACCTCGACGGGGACCGGGGAGCTGTTTTTT
CDR3 protein: CASGLITSTGTGELFF

V gene: TRBV18
J gene: TRBJ1-1
clone size: -
D gene: -
CDR3 DNA: TGTGCCAGCTCACCACGGAGCGTGATCACTGAAGCTTTCTTT
CDR3 protein: CASSPRSVITEAFF

V gene: TRBV4-1
J gene: TRBJ1-1
clone size: -
D gene: -
CDR3 DNA: TGCGCCAGCAGCCAAGAAGCCCATAACACTGAAGCTTTCTTT
CDR3 protein: CASSQEAHNTEAFF

V gene: TRBV5-1
J gene: TRBJ2-5
clone size: -
D gene: TRBD2
CDR3 DNA: TGCGCCAGCAGCTTGATTAGCGGGGGGCCGGGAGAGACCCAGTACTTC
CDR3 protein: CASSLISGGPGETQYF

V gene: TRBV5-6
J gene: TRBJ1-1
clone size: -
D gene: -
CDR3 DNA: TGTGCCAGCAGCTTGTTCGGGGGGACCCAAGCTTTCTTT
CDR3 protein: CASSLFGGTQAFF

V gene: TRBV6-5
J gene: TRBJ2-2
clone size: -
D gene: -
CDR3 DNA: TGTGCCAGCAGGAGAACCGATGGGAACACCGGGGAGCTGTTTTTT
CDR3 protein: CASRRTDGNTGELFF

V gene: TRBV6-6
J gene: TRBJ2-2
clone size: -
D gene: -
CDR3 DNA: TGTGCCAGCAGTCTGAACACCGGGGAGCTGTTTTTT
CDR3 protein: CASSLNTGELFF

V gene: TRBV19
J gene: TRBJ2-7
clone size: -
D gene: TRBD1
CDR3 DNA: TGTGCCAGTAGTACCGGGACAGGGATTGCAGACGAGCAGTACTTC
CDR3 protein: CASSTGTGIADEQYF

V gene: TRBV4-3
J gene: TRBJ2-1
clone size: -
D gene: -
CDR3 DNA: TGCGCCAGCAGCCAAGAAGAGGCTACCTCCTACAATGAGCAGTTCTTC
CDR3 protein: CASSQEEATSYNEQFF

V gene: TRBV7-9
J gene: TRBJ1-5
clone size: -
D gene: -
CDR3 DNA: TGTGCCAGCAGCTTAGGGGACGGGAGTAGCAATCAGCCCCAGCATTTT
CDR3 protein: CASSLGDGSSNQPQHF

V gene: TRBV29-1
J gene: TRBJ2-1
clone size: -
D gene: TRBD2
CDR3 DNA: TGCAGCGTTGCCCCTCGAGGGGCGGGGGGAAACAATGAGCAGTTCTTC
CDR3 protein: CSVAPRGAGGNNEQFF

V gene: TRBV9
J gene: TRBJ2-7
clone size: -
D gene: -
CDR3 DNA: TGTGCCAGCAGCGCAAGATCAGGGCGGGGTACCACCGAGCAGTACTTC
CDR3 protein: CASSARSGRGTTEQYF

V gene: TRBV5-1
J gene: TRBJ2-7
clone size: -
D gene: TRBD1
CDR3 DNA: TGCGCCAGTTCCCTCGGGACAGGGAGCGGGTACGAGCAGTACTTC
CDR3 protein: CASSLGTGSGYEQYF

V gene: TRBV28
J gene: TRBJ1-2
clone size: -
D gene: -
CDR3 DNA: TGTGCCAGCATAAGGTCAGGGTCGATGGGAGGCTACACCTTC
CDR3 protein: CASIRSGSMGGYTF

V gene: TRBV5-6
J gene: TRBJ2-3
clone size: -
D gene: -
CDR3 DNA: TGTGCCAGCAGCTTCGCAGGGCTAAACACAGATACGCAGTATTTT
CDR3 protein: CASSFAGLNTDTQYF

V gene: TRBV10-3
J gene: TRBJ1-3
clone size: -
D gene: -
CDR3 DNA: TGTGCCATCAGTGAGTCCAGGGCCGTGGGAGGCACCATATATTTT
CDR3 protein: CAISESRAVGGTIYF

V gene: TRBV6-1
J gene: TRBJ2-7
clone size: -
D gene: -
CDR3 DNA: TGTGCCAGCCGTGTGGACGGGGGCTCCTACGAGCAGTACTTC
CDR3 protein: CASRVDGGSYEQYF

V gene: TRBV2
J gene: TRBJ1-1
clone size: -
D gene: -
CDR3 DNA: TGTGCCAGCAGTGAAGGGTGGGGGCTGAACACTGAAGCTTTCTTT
CDR3 protein: CASSEGWGLNTEAFF

V gene: TRBV10-3
J gene: TRBJ1-1
clone size: -
D gene: -
CDR3 DNA: TGTGCCATCAGTGAGTCCCCCAACGAGGGTCGGGGTTTCTTT
CDR3 protein: CAISESPNEGRGFF

V gene: TRBV19
J gene: TRBJ1-6
clone size: -
D gene: -
CDR3 DNA: TGTGCCAGTAGTGATCGAGGTAGACGGGAATTT
CDR3 protein: CASSDRGRREF

V gene: TRBV7-9
J gene: TRBJ1-2
clone size: -
D gene: -
CDR3 DNA: TGTGCCAGCAGCTTAGATGAGGCAGGGCTCCATGGCTACACCTTC
CDR3 protein: CASSLDEAGLHGYTF

V gene: TRBV5-1
J gene: TRBJ2-3
clone size: -
D gene: TRBD2
CDR3 DNA: TGCGCCAGCAGCCCTACTAGCGGGGGGTACACAGATACGCAGTATTTT
CDR3 protein: CASSPTSGGYTDTQYF

V gene: TRBV28
J gene: TRBJ2-3
clone size: -
D gene: TRBD1
CDR3 DNA: TGTGCCAGCAGTTACCGGACAGGGGTTGTGGATACGCAGTATTTT
CDR3 protein: CASSYRTGVVDTQYF

V gene: TRBV14
J gene: TRBJ2-5
clone size: -
D gene: TRBD2
CDR3 DNA: TGTGCCAGCAGGGCTAGCGGCCTACAAGAGACCCAGTACTTC
CDR3 protein: CASRASGLQETQYF

V gene: TRBV7-9
J gene: TRBJ1-3
clone size: -
D gene: -
CDR3 DNA: TGTGCCAGCAGCGCCCCGGGTTGGGGCCTCCATAGAGACACCATATATTTT
CDR3 protein: CASSAPGWGLHRDTIYF

V gene: TRBV9
J gene: TRBJ2-5
clone size: -
D gene: TRBD2
CDR3 DNA: TGTGCCAGCAGCGTAGGGACTAGCGGGGGCCAAGAGACCCAGTACTTC
CDR3 protein: CASSVGTSGGQETQYF

V gene: TRBV19
J gene: TRBJ2-5
clone size: -
D gene: TRBD1
CDR3 DNA: TGTGCCAGTAGTACGCTCCCGGGACAGGGAGGCGAGACCCAGTACTTC
CDR3 protein: CASSTLPGQGGETQYF

V gene: TRBV11-2
J gene: TRBJ1-1
clone size: -
D gene: -
CDR3 DNA: TGTGCCAGCAGCTTAGTAGCGAGTTTCTCGAACACTGAAGCTTTCTTT
CDR3 protein: CASSLVASFSNTEAFF

V gene: TRBV10-3
J gene: TRBJ2-6
clone size: -
D gene: -
CDR3 DNA: TGTGCCATCAGTGAGTCGATTGTTCGGGAAAGGGTGCCTGGGGCCAACGTCCTGACTTTC
CDR3 protein: CAISESIVRERVPGANVLTF

V gene: TRBV6-1
J gene: TRBJ1-1
clone size: -
D gene: TRBD1
CDR3 DNA: TGTGCCAGCAGTGAGTGGGACAGGGGCTCTGAAGCTTTCTTT
CDR3 protein: CASSEWDRGSEAFF

V gene: TRBV18
J gene: TRBJ1-1
clone size: -
D gene: TRBD1
CDR3 DNA: TGTGCCAGCTCATCAGCGACAGGGGCCCGGGAAGCTTTCTTT
CDR3 protein: CASSSATGAREAFF

V gene: TRBV5-1
J gene: TRBJ2-2
clone size: -
D gene: -
CDR3 DNA: TGCGCCAGCAGCTTGGATCGAGGAACGAACACCGGGGAGCTGTTTTTT
CDR3 protein: CASSLDRGTNTGELFF